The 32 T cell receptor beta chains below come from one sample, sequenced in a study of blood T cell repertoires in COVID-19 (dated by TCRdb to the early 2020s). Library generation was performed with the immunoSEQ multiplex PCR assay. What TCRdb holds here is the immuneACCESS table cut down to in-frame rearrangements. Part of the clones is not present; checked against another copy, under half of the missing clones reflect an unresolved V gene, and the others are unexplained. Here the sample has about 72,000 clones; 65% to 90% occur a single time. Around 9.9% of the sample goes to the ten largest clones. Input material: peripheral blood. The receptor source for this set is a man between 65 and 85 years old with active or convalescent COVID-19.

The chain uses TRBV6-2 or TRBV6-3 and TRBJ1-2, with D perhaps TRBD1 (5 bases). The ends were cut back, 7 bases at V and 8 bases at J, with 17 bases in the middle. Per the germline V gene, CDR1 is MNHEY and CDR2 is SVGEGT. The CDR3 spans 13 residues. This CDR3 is CASTSSGGSGYTF. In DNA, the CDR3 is TGTGCCAGCACTTCCTCTGGGGGGAGCGGCTACACCTTC.

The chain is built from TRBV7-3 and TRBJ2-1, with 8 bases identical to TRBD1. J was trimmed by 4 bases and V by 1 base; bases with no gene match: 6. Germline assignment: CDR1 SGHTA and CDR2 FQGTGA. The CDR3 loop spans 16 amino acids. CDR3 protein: CASSLNAGGFYNEQFF. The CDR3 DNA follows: TGTGCCAGCAGCTTAAACGCAGGGGGCTTTTACAATGAGCAGTTCTTC.

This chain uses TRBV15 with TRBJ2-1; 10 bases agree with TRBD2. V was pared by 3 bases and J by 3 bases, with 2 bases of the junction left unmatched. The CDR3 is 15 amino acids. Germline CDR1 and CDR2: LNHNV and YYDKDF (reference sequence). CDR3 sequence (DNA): TGTGCCACCAGCAGGCTAGCGGGAGTCTACAATGAGCAGTTCTTC. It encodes CATSRLAGVYNEQFF.

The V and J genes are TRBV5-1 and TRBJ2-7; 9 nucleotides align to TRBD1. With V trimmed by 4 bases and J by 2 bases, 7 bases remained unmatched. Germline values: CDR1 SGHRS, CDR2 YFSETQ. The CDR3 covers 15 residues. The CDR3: CASSPWTGAAYEQYF. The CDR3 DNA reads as TGCGCCAGCAGCCCCTGGACAGGGGCGGCCTACGAGCAGTACTTC. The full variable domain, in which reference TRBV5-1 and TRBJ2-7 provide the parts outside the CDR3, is KAGVTQTPRYLIKTRGQQVTLSCSPISGHRSVSWYQQTPGQGLQFLFEYFSETQRNKGNFPGRFSGRQFSNSRSEMNVSTLELGDSALYLCASSPWTGAAYEQYFGPGTRLTVT.

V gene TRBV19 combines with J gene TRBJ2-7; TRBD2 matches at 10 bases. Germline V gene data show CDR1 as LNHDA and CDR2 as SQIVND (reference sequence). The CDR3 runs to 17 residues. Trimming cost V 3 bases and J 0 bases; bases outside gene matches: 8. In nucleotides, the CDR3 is TGTGCCAGTAGTATGACGGCTAGCGGGAGTAGCTCCTACGAGCAGTACTTC. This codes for CASSMTASGSSSYEQYF.

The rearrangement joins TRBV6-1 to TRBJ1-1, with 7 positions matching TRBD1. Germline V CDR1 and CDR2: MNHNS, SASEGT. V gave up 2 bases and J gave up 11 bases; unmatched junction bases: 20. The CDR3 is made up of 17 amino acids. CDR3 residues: CASSEFVRQGNRPGAFF. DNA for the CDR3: TGTGCCAGCAGTGAATTCGTTCGACAGGGTAACCGCCCAGGGGCTTTCTTT.

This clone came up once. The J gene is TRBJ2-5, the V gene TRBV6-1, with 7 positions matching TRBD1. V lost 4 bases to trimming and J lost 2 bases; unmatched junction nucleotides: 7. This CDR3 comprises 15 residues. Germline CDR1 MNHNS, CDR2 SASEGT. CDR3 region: CASSGHRGGQETQYF. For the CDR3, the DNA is TGTGCCAGCAGTGGACACAGGGGCGGGCAAGAGACCCAGTACTTC.

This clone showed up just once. The CDR3, as DNA: TGTGCCAGCAGTACTAGGGCGGCCGGGGAGCTGTTTTTT. This encodes CASSTRAAGELFF. The genes are TRBV6-5 and TRBJ2-2, with D perhaps TRBD2 (5 bases). Germline V gene data show CDR1 as MNHEY and CDR2 as SVGAGI. The CDR3 contains 13 residues. The V end was cut by 5 bases, the J end by 6 bases, with 10 bases between.

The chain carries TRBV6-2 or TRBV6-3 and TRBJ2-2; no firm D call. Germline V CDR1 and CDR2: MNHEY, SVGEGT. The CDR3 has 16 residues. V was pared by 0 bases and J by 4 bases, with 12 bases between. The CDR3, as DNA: TGTGCCAGCAGTTACTCATACACTACGATCACCGGGGAGCTGTTTTTT. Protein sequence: CASSYSYTTITGELFF.

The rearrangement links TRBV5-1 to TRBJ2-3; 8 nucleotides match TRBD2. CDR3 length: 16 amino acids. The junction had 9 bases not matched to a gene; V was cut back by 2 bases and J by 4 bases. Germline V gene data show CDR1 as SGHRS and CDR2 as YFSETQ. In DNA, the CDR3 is TGCGCCAGCAGCTTTGGACCTAGCGGGTCATCAGATACGCAGTATTTT. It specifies CASSFGPSGSSDTQYF.

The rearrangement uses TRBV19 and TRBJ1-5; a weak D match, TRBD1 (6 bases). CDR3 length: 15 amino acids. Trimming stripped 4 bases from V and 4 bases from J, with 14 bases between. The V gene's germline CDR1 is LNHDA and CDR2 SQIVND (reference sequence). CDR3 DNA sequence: TGTGCCAGTAGTAGGGGGACATACTCAAATCAGCCCCAGCATTTT. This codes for CASSRGTYSNQPQHF.

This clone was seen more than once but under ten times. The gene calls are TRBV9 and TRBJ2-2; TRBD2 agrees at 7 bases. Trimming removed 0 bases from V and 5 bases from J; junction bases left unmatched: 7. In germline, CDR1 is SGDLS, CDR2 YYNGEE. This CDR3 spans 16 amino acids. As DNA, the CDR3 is TGTGCCAGCAGCGTAGCTGATAATAGCGGGACCGGGGAGCTGTTTTTT. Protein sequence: CASSVADNSGTGELFF.

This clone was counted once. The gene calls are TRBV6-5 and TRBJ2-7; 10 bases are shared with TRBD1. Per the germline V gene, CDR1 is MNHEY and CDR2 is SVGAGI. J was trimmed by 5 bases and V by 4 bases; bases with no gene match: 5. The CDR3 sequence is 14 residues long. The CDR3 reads CASSSRDRGHEQYF. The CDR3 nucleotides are TGTGCCAGCAGTTCACGGGACAGGGGACACGAGCAGTACTTC.

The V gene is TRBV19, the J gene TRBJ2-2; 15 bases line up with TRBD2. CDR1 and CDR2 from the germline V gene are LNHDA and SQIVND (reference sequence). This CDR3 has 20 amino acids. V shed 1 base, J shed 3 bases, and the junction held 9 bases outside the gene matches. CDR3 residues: CASSIAPGLAGGPDTGELFF. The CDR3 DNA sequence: TGTGCCAGTAGTATAGCCCCCGGACTAGCGGGAGGGCCAGACACCGGGGAGCTGTTTTTT. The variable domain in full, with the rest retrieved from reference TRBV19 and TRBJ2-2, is DGGITQSPKYLFRKEGQNVTLSCEQNLNHDAMYWYRQDPGQGLRLIYYSQIVNDFQKGDIAEGYSVSREKKESFPLTVTSAQKNPTAFYLCASSIAPGLAGGPDTGELFFGEGSRLTVL.

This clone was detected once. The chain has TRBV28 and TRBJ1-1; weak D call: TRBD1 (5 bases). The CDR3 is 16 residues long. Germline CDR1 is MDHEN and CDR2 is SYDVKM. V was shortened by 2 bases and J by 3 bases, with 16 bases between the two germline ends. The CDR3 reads CASSLDLGRADTEAFF. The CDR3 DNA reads TGTGCCAGCAGTTTAGATCTAGGCAGGGCAGACACTGAAGCTTTCTTT.

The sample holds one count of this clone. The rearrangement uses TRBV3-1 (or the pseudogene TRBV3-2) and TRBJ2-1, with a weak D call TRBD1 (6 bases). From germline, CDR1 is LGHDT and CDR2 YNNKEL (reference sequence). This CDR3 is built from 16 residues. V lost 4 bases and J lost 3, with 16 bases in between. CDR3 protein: CASSPSGQILYNEQFF. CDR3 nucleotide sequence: TGTGCCAGCAGCCCCTCGGGACAAATCCTCTACAATGAGCAGTTCTTC.

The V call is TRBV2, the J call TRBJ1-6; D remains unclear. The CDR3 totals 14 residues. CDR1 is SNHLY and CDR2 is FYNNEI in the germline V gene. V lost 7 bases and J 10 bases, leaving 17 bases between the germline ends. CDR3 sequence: CASIQEAGESPLHF. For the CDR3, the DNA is TGTGCCAGCATCCAGGAGGCGGGTGAATCACCCCTCCACTTT.

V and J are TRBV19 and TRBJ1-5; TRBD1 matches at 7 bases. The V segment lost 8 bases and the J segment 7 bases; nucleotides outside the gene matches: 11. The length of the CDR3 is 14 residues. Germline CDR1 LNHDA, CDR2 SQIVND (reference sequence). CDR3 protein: CASRTEQGRQPQHF. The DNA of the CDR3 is TGTGCCAGTCGAACTGAACAGGGGCGACAGCCCCAGCATTTT.

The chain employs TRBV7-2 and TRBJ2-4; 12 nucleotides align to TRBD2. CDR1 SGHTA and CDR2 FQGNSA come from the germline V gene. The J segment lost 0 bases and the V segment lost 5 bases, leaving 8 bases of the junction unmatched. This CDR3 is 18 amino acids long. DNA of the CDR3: TGTGCCAGCAGCCCGGGACTAGCGGGTAATCTAGCCAAAAACATTCAGTACTTC. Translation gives CASSPGLAGNLAKNIQYF.

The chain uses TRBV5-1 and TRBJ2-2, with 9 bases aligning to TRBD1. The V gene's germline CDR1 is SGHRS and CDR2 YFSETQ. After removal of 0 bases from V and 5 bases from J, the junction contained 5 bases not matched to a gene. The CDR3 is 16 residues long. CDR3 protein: CASSLERQGGTGELFF. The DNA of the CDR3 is TGCGCCAGCAGCTTGGAGCGACAGGGGGGAACCGGGGAGCTGTTTTTT.

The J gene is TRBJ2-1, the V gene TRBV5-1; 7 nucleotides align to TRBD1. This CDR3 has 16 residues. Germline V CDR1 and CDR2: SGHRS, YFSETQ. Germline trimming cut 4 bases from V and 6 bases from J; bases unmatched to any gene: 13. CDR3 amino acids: CASSRVQGLTSNEQFF. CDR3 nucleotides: TGCGCCAGCAGCCGAGTACAGGGGCTAACTAGCAATGAGCAGTTCTTC.

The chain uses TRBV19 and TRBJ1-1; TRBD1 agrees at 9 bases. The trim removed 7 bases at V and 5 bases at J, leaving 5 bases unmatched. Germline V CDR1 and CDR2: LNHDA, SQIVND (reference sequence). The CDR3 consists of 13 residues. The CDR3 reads CASTVTGGTEAFF. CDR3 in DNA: TGTGCCAGTACCGTGACAGGGGGGACTGAAGCTTTCTTT.

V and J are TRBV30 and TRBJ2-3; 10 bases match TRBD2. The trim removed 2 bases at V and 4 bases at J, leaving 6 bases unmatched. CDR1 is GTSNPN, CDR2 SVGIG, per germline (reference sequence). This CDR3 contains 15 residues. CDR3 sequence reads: CAWSRVAGGSDTQYF. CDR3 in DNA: TGTGCCTGGAGTAGGGTAGCGGGAGGTTCAGATACGCAGTATTTT.

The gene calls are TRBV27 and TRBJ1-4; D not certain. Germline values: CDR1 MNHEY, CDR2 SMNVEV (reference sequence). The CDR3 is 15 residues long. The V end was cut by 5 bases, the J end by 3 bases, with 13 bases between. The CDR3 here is CASSDSMAPNEKLFF. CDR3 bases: TGTGCCAGCAGTGATTCCATGGCCCCTAATGAAAAACTGTTTTTT.

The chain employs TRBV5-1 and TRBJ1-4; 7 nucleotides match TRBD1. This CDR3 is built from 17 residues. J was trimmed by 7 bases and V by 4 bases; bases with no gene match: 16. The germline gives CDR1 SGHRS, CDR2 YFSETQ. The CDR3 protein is CASSATPDRAASEKLFF. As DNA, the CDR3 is TGCGCCAGCAGCGCGACTCCTGACAGGGCTGCGAGTGAAAAACTGTTTTTT.

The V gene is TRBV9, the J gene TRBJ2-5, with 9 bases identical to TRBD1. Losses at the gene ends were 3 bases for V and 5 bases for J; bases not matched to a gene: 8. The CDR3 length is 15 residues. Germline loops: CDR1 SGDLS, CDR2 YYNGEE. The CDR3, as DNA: TGTGCCAGCAGCGGGGGACAGGGTCTGAGTGAGACCCAGTACTTC. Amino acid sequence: CASSGGQGLSETQYF.

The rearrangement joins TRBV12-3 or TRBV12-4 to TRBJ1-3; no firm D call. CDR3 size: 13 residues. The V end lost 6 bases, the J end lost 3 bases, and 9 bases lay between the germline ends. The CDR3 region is CASSRGVGNTIYF. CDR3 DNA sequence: TGTGCCAGCAGCCGGGGAGTTGGAAACACCATATATTTT.

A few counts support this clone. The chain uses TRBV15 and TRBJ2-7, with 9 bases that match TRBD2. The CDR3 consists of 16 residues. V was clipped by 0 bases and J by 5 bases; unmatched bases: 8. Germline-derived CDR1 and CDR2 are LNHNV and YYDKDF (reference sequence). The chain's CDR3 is CATSRDLASGVDEQYF. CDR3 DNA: TGTGCCACCAGCAGAGATCTTGCTAGCGGGGTCGACGAGCAGTACTTC. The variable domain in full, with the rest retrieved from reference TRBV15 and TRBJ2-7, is DAMVIQNPRYQVTQFGKPVTLSCSQTLNHNVMYWYQQKSSQAPKLLFHYYDKDFNNEADTPDNFQSRRPNTSFCFLDIRSPGLGDTAMYLCATSRDLASGVDEQYFGPGTRLTVT.

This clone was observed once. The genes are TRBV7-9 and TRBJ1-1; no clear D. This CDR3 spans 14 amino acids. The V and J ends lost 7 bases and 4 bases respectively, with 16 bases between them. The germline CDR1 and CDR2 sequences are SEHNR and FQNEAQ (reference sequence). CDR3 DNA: TGTGCCAGCACTCAGGCGTCGCGTCTCACTGAAGCTTTCTTT. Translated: CASTQASRLTEAFF.

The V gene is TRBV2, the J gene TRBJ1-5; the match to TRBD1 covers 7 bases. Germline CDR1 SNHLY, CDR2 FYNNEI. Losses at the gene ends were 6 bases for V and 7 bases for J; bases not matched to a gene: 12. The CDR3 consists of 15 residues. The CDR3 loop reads CASSRIRTGGQPQHF. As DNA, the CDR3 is TGTGCCAGCAGCCGGATCCGGACAGGCGGGCAGCCCCAGCATTTT.

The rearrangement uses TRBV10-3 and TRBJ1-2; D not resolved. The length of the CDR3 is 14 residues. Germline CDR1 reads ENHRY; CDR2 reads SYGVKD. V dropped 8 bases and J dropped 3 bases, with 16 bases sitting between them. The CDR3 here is CAIQAGPGDYGYTF. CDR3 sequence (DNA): TGTGCCATCCAAGCGGGCCCAGGCGACTATGGCTACACCTTC.

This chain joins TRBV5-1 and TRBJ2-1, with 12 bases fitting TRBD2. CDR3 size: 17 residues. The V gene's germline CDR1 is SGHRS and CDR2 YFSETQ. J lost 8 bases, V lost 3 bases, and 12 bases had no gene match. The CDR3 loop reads CASSSGRTSGIGDEQFF. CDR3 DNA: TGCGCCAGCAGCTCAGGACGGACTAGCGGGATTGGGGATGAGCAGTTCTTC.